This TCR beta chain was recovered during a study of identical twins. General study points: Invariant cells of the MAIT and iNKT types might have partly distorted the zero-insertion analyses. The authors drew conclusions from cross-sectional statistical analysis rather than following the same donors.

A few counts support this clonotype. Its antigen is still unknown. The authors used template switching to add a universal primer site and gave cDNA unique molecular identifiers. TCRdb processed the 5' RACE reads anew with MiXCR; each CDR3 protein has one entry. The profile covers roughly 1,500,000 distinct CDR3 sequences, with about 30% appearing a single time and around 0.25% taken by the ten largest. Germline assignment: CDR1 SNHLY and CDR2 FYNNEI. The CDR3 is 16 amino acids. V was clipped by 0 bases and J by 3 bases; unmatched bases: 3. There were only healthy Caucasians among the donors. The receptor was isolated from a newborn girl in good health. The chain is built from TRBV2 and TRBJ2-5; 11 bases match TRBD2. Sample: cord blood. The CDR3 reads CASSEALTSGKETQYF. CDR3 in DNA: TGTGCCAGCAGTGAAGCCTTGACTAGCGGGAAAGAGACCCAGTACTTC.